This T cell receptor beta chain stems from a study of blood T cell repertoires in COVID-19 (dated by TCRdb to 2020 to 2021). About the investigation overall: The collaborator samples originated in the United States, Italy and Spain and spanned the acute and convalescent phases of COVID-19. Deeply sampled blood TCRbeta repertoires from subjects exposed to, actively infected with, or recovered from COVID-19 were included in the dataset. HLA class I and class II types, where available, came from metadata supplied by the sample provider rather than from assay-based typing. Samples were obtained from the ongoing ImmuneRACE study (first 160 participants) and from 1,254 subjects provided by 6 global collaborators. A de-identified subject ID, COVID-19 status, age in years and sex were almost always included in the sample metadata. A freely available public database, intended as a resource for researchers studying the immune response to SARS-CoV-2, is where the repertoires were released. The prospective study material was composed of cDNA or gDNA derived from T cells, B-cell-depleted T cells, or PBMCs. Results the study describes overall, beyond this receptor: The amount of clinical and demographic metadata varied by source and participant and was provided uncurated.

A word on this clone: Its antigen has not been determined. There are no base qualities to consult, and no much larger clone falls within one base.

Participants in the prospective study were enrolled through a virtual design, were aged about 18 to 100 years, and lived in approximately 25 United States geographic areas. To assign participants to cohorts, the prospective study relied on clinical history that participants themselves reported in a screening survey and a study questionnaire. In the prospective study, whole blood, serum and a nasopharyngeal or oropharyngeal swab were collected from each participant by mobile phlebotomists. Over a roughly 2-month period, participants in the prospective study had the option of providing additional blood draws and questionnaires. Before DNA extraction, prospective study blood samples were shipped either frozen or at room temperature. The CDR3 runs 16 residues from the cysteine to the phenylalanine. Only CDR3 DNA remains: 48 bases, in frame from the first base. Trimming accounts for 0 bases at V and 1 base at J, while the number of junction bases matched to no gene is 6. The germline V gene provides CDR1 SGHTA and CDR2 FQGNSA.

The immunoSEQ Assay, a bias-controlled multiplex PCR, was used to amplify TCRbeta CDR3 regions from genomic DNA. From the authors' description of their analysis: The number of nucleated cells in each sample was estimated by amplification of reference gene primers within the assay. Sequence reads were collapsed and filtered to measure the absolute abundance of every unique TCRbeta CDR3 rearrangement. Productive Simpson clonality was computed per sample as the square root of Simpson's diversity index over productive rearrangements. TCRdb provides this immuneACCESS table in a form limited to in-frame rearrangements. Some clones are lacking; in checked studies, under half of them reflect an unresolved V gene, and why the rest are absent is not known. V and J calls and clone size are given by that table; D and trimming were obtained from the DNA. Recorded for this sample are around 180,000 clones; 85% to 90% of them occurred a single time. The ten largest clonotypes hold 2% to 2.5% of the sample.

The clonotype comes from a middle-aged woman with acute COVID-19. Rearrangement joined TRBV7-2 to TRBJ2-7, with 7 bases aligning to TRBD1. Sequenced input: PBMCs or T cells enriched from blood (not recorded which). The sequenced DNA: TGTGCCAGCAGCTTAGCGGTGGTGGGACAGTCCTACGAGCAGTACTTC. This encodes CASSLAVVGQSYEQYF.